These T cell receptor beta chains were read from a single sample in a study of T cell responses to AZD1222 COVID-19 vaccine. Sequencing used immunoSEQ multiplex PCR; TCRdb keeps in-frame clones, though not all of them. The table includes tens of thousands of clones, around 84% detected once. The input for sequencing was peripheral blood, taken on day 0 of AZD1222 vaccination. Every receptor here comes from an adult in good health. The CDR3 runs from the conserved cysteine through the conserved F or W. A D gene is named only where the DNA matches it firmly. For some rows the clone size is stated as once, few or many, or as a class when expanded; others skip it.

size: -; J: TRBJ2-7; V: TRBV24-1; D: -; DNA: TGTGCCACCAGGGATGGGCTAGGCGAGCAGTACTTC; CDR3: CATRDGLGEQYF
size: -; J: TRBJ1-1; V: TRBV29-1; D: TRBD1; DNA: TGCAGCGTGGACAGGGGGCAGAACACTGAAGCTTTCTTT; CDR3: CSVDRGQNTEAFF
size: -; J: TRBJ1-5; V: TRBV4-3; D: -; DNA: TGCGCCAGCAGCCAAGACTTGGATCAGCCCCAGCATTTT; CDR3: CASSQDLDQPQHF
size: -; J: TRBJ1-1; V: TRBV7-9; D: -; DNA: TGTGCCAGCAGCTTAGTGGGGCGAAACACTGAAGCTTTCTTT; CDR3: CASSLVGRNTEAFF
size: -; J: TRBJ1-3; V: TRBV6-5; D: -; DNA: TGTGCCAGCAGCTCCTCTCTGGTGGCAGGAAACACCATATATTTT; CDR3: CASSSSLVAGNTIYF
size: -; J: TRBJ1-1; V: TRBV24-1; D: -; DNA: TGTGCCACCAGGAACGGTTCTGGGGGCCGGAACACTGAAGCTTTCTTT; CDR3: CATRNGSGGRNTEAFF
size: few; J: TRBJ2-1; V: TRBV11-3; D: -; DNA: TGTGCCAGCAGCTCCCGTGCGTCCGGGTCTTACAATGAGCAGTTCTTC; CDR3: CASSSRASGSYNEQFF
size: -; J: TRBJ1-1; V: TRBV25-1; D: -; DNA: TGTGCCAGCAGTGAGAACAGGGCCGCTTTCTTT; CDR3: CASSENRAAFF
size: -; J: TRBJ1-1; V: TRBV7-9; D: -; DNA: TGTGCCAGCAGCTTAGCGGAAACTGAAGCTTTCTTT; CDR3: CASSLAETEAFF
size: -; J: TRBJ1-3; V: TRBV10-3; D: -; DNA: TGTGCCATCAGTGACCGGACGGCTCTCGGAAACACCATATATTTT; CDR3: CAISDRTALGNTIYF
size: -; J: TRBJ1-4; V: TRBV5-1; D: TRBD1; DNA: TGCGCCAGCAGCAGGGACAGAGCAACTAATGAAAAACTGTTTTTT; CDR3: CASSRDRATNEKLFF
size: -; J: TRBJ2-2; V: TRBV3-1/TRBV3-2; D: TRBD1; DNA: TGTGCCAGCAGCCGCTCAGGGGGCATGGACACCGGGGAGCTGTTTTTT; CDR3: CASSRSGGMDTGELFF
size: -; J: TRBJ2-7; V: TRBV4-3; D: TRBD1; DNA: TGCGCCAGCAGCCAGGGGACAGGGGTTTCCTACGAGCAGTACTTC; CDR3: CASSQGTGVSYEQYF
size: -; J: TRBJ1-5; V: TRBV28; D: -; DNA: TGTGCCAGCAGTTTGGATAGCAATCAGCCCCAGCATTTT; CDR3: CASSLDSNQPQHF
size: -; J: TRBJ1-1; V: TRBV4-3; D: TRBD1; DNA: TGCGCCAGCACCTCTCGGACAGGGGGCAACACTGAAGCTTTCTTT; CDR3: CASTSRTGGNTEAFF
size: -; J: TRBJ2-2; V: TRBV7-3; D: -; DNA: TGTGCCAGCAGCTTAAGAGGGAGAGGTACCGGGGAGCTGTTTTTT; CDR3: CASSLRGRGTGELFF
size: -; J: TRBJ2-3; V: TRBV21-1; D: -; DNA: TGTGCCAGCAGCCCTCGGGACAGGGGAGGGAGCACAGATACGCAGTATTTT; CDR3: CASSPRDRGGSTDTQYF
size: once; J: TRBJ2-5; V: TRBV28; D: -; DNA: TGTGCCAGCGCCCAAGAGACCCAGTACTTC; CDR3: CASAQETQYF
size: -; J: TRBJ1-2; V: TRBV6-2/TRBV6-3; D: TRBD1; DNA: TGTGCCAGCAGTACCACCCCGGACAGGGGATATGGCTACACCTTC; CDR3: CASSTTPDRGYGYTF
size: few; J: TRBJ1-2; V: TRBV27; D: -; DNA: TGTGCCAGCAGTTTCGCTTTGGGGGTTCGTGGCTACACCTTC; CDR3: CASSFALGVRGYTF
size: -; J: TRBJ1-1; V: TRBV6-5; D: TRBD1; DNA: TGTGCCAGCAGTTACCGTACCAGGGGGCAAAAGACTGAAGCTTTCTTT; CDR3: CASSYRTRGQKTEAFF
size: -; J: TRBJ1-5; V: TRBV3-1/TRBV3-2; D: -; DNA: TGTGCCAGCAGCGACAGCCAAACTAGGTGGCCCCAGCATTTT; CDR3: CASSDSQTRWPQHF
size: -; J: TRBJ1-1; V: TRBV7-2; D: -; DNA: TGTGCCAGCAGCTTATCAGGGGCGCGGGGCACTGAAGCTTTCTTT; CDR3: CASSLSGARGTEAFF
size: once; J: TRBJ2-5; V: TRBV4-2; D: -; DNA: TGTGCCAGCAGCTCGCACAGGGACCAAGAGACCCAGTACTTC; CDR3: CASSSHRDQETQYF
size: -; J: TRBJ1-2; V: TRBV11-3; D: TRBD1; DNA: TGTGCCAGCAGCAGGTCGGACAGGGGCTATGGCTACACCTTC; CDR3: CASSRSDRGYGYTF
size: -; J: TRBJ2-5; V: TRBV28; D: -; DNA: TGTGCCAGCAGACTTCAAGGGGGGGAGACCCAGTACTTC; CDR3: CASRLQGGETQYF
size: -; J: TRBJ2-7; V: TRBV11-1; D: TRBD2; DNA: TGTGCCAGCAGCTTCTCTAGGCGGGAGGGCTACGAGCAGTACTTC; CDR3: CASSFSRREGYEQYF
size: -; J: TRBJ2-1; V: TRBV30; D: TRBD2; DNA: TGTGCCTTTCACTGGACTAGCGGGGACAATGAGCAGTTCTTC; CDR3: CAFHWTSGDNEQFF
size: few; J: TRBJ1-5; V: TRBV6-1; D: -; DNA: TGTGCCAGCAGTGAGACCAGAGGAGGTAAGCCCCAGCATTTT; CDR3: CASSETRGGKPQHF
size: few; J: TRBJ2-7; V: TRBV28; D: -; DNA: TGTGCCAGCAGTCCGAGCGGATCCGCCACCTCCTACGAGCAGTACTTC; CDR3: CASSPSGSATSYEQYF
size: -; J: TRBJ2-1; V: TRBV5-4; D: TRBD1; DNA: TGTGCCAGCAGCTTGGGGCGACAGGGGGCGAATGAGCAGTTCTTC; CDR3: CASSLGRQGANEQFF
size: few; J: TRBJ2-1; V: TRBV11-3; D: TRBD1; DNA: TGTGCCAGCAGACCATCCGGGACAGGGGCCTACAATGAGCAGTTCTTC; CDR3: CASRPSGTGAYNEQFF
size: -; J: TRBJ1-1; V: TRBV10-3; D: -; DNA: TGTGCCATCATGGTGCGAGAGGGGAAGGACACTGAAGCTTTCTTT; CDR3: CAIMVREGKDTEAFF
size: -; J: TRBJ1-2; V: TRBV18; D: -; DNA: TGTGCCAGCTCACCGGACTATGGCTACACCTTC; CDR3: CASSPDYGYTF
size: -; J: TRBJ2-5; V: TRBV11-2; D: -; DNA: TGTGCCAGCAGCCCAGAAGGACTCCACCAAGAGACCCAGTACTTC; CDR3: CASSPEGLHQETQYF
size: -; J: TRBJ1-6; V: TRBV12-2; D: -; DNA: TGTGCAAGTCGCTCCCACTCTCGGAAGGGCACGGATTCACCCCTCCACTTT; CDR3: CASRSHSRKGTDSPLHF
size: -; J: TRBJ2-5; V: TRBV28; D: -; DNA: TGTGCCAGCAGTTTACCCGCCCGCTTGGGCCGGGAGACCCAGTACTTC; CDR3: CASSLPARLGRETQYF
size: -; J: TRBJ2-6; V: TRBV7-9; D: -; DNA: TGTGCCAGCAGCCCAGCGGACTTCTCTGGGGCCAACGTCCTGACTTTC; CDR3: CASSPADFSGANVLTF
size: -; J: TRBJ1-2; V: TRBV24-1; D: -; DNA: TGTGCCACCAGTGATGGGGGAACAAACTATGGCTACACCTTC; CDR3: CATSDGGTNYGYTF
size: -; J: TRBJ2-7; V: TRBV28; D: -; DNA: TGTGCCAGCAGGCTCCAGGGATTAACCTACGAGCAGTACTTC; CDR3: CASRLQGLTYEQYF
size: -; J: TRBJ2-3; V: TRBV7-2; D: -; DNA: TGTGCCAGCAGCCTTCCCTGGGGCGGGGGCACAGATACGCAGTATTTT; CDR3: CASSLPWGGGTDTQYF
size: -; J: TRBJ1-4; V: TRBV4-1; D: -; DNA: TGCGCCAGCAGCCAAGTAGGTAGGACTCCAGGGAAGGAAAAACTGTTTTTT; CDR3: CASSQVGRTPGKEKLFF
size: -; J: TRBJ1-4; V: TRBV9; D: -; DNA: TGTGCCAGCAGCGTATTGGGCGGGGTAACAACTAATGAAAAACTGTTTTTT; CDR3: CASSVLGGVTTNEKLFF
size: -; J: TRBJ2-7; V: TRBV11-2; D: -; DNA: TGTGCCAGCAGCCAACGGCACGGCGAGCAGTACTTC; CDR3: CASSQRHGEQYF
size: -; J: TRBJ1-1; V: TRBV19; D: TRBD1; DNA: TGTGCCAGTAGTATAGGGGGACAGAGGAACACTGAAGCTTTCTTT; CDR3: CASSIGGQRNTEAFF
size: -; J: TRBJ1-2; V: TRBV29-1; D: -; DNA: TGCAGCGTTGAAGCGGGGGACACAGACTACACCTTC; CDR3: CSVEAGDTDYTF
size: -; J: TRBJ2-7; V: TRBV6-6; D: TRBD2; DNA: TGTGCCAGCAGTTACTCGGCTAGCGGGAACTACGAGCAGTACTTC; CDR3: CASSYSASGNYEQYF
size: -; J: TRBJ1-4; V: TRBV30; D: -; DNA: TGTGCCTGGAGTCAACCCCAGGGGCAGGGTGAAAAACTGTTTTTT; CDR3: CAWSQPQGQGEKLFF
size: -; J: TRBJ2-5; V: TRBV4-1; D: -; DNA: TGCGCCAGCAGCCCGGGGGCGGGTCAAGAGACCCAGTACTTC; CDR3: CASSPGAGQETQYF
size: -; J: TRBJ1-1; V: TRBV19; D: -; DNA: TGTGCCAGTAGTTCCCCTGGGACATATAACACTGAAGCTTTCTTT; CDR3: CASSSPGTYNTEAFF
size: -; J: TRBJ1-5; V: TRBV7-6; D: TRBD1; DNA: TGTGCCAGCAGCCTTGGACAGGACTATAGCAATCAGCCCCAGCATTTT; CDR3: CASSLGQDYSNQPQHF
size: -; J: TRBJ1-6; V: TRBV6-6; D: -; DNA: TGTGCCAGCAGGTCCTCTTCACCCCTCCACTTT; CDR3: CASRSSSPLHF
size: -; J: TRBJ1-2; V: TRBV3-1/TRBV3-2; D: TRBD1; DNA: TGTGCCAGCAGCCCTTCCGCCGGACAGGGCGGCTACACCTTC; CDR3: CASSPSAGQGGYTF